This TCR beta chain was obtained from a study of T cell responses to AZD1222 COVID-19 vaccine. Method: immunoSEQ multiplex PCR; TCRdb's copy keeps in-frame clones and lacks some. The sample lists about 220,000 clones, roughly 91% occurring once. Study findings and constraints: With two AZD1222 doses given, Spike-specific TCR breadth and depth both rose.

V lost 4 bases to trimming and J lost 8 bases, with 5 bases between them. From germline, CDR1 is MNHNY and CDR2 SVGAGI (reference sequence). This CDR3 is 10 amino acids long. Note on this clone: Antigen specificity is unknown.

The chain links TRBV6-6 to TRBJ1-2; no clear D. This TCR was sampled from an adult in good health. The sequenced sample was peripheral blood, obtained on day 0 of MenACWY control vaccination. The DNA for the CDR3 is TGTGCCAGCAGTTTACGCGGCTACACCTTC. Translating gives CASSLRGYTF.